This T cell receptor beta chain is from a study of T cells in Graves' hyperthyroidism and ophthalmopathy. Study-wide points: Through a model of 13 V-J features, ophthalmopathy was separated from stable hyperthyroidism. In the blood, most expanded thyroid clonotypes above 0.001 appeared as well.

Many counts were recorded for this clonotype. What it binds is not known. Patients affected by ophthalmopathy presented a Clinical Activity Score of at least 3, a NOSPECS grade of at least 4, and disease duration below 3 months. PBMCs were sourced from less than 13 ml fresh peripheral blood. From RNA transcripts, TCR beta CDR3 regions were amplified. When the TCR CDR3 underwent first-round RT-PCR, the HTBI primer set was used. TCRdb itself ran the multiplex PCR reads through MiXCR, one entry per CDR3 protein. The sample includes 390,000 or so distinct CDR3 sequences, 14% to 15% of them seen just once. The V gene lost 3 bases and the J gene lost 6 bases, with 9 bases spanning the gap. Germline values: CDR1 SEHNR, CDR2 FQNEAQ (reference sequence). There are 12 residues in the CDR3.

The chain recombines TRBV7-9 with TRBJ2-7; D not resolved. Specimen: blood. The clonotype comes from a man aged 18 to 30 with Graves' ophthalmopathy. This CDR3 is CASSLRSGEQYF. Here the CDR3 DNA reads TGTGCCAGCAGCTTGAGATCGGGCGAGCAGTACTTC.